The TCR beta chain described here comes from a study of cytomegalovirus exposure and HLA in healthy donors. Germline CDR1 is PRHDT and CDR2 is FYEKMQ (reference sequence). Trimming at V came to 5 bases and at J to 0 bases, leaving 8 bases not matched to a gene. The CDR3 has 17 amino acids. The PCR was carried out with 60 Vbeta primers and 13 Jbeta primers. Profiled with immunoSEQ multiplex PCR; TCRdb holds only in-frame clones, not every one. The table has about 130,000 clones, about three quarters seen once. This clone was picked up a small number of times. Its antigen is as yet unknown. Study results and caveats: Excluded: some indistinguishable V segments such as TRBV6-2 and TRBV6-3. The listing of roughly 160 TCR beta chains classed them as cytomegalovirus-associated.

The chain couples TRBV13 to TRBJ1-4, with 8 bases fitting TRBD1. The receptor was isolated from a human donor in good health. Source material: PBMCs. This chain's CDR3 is CASSTGQQGATNEKLFF. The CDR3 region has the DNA TGTGCCAGCAGCACGGGACAACAGGGGGCAACTAATGAAAAACTGTTTTTT.